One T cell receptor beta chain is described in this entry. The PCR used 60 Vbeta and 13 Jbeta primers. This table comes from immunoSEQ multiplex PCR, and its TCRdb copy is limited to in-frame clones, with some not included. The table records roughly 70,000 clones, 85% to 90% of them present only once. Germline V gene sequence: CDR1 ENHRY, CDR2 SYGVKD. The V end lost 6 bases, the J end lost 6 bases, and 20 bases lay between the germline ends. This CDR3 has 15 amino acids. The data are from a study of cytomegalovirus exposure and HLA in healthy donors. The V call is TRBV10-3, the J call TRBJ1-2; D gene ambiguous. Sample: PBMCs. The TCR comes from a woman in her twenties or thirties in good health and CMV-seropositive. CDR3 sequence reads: CAIRFSEGVSDGYTF. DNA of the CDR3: TGTGCCATCAGATTCTCGGAGGGCGTTTCGGATGGCTACACCTTC.